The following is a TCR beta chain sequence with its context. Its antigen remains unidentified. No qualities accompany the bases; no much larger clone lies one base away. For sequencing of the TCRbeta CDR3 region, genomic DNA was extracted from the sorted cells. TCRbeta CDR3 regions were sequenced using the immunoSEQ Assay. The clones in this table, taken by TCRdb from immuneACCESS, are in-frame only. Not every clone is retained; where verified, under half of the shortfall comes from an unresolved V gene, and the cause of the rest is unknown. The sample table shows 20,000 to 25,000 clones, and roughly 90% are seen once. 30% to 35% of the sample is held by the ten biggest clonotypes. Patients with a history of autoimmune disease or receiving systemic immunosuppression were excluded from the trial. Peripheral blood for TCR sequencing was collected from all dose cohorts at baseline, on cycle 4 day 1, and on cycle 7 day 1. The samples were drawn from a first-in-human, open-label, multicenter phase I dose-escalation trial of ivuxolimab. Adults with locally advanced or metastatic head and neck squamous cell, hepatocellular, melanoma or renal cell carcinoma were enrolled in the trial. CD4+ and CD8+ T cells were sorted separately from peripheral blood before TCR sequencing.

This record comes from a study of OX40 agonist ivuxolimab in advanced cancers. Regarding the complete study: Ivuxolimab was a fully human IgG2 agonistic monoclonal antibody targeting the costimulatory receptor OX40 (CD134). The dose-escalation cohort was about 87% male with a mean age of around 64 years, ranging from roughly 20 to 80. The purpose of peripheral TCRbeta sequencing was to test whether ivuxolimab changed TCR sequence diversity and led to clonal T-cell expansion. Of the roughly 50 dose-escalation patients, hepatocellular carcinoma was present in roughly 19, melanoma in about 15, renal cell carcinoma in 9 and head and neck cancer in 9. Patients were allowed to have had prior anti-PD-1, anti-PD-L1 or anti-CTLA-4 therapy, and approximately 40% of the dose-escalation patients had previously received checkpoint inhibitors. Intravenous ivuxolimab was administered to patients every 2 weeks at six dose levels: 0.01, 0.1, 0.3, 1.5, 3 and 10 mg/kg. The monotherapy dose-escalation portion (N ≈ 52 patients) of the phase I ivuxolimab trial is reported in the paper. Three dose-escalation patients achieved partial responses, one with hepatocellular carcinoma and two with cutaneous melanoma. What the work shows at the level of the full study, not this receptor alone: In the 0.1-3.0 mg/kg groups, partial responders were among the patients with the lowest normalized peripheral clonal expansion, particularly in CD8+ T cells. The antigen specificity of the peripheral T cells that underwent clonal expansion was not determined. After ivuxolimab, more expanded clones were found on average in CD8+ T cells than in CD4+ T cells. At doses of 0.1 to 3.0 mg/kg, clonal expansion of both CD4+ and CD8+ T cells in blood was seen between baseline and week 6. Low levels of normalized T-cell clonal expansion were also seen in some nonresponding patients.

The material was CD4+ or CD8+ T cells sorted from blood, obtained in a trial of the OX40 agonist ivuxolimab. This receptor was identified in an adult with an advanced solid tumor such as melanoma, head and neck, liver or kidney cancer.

The DNA sequence is TGTGCCAGCAGCTTAGCCCGCCGAACACCCATTCCCGGGGAGCTGTTTTTT. This codes for CASSLARRTPIPGELFF. Here the chain combines TRBV7-9 and TRBJ2-2; the D gene assignment is ambiguous. Taken from cysteine to phenylalanine, the CDR3 has 17 residues. The DNA shown is the 51-base CDR3, in frame from base 1. In the germline V gene (reference sequence), CDR1 corresponds to SEHNR and CDR2 to FQNEAQ. The junction shows trimming of 0 bases on V and 6 bases on J, plus 17 bases between the germline ends.